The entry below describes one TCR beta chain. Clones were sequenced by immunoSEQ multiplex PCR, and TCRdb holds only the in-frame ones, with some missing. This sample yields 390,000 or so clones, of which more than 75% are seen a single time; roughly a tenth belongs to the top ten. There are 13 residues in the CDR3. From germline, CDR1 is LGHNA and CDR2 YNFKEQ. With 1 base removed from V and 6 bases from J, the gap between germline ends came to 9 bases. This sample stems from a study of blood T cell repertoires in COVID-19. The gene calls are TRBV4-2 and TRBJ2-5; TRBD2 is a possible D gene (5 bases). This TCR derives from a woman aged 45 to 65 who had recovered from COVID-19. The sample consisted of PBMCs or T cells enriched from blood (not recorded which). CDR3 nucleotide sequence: TGTGCCAGCAGCCAAGTACTAGAGAAGACCCAGTACTTC. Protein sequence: CASSQVLEKTQYF.